The 8 T cell receptor beta chains presented below share a single source sample, sequenced in a study of spatial heterogeneity in lung cancer. Time point described: sample taken at primary tumor resection. MiXCR was run by TCRdb on the 5' RACE reads, yielding one entry per CDR3 protein. The table has roughly 940 distinct CDR3 sequences, about a third seen once; the top ten hold more than 10%. The material sequenced was normal lung tissue next to the tumor, taken at surgery. These receptors were obtained from a male donor with early-stage non-small cell lung cancer.

V usage is TRBV7-9 and J usage is TRBJ1-6; the D is unclear. Germline V gene data show CDR1 as SEHNR and CDR2 as FQNEAQ (reference sequence). V lost 5 bases and J 0 bases, leaving 5 bases between the germline ends. The CDR3 loop spans 14 amino acids. Here the CDR3 DNA reads TGTGCCAGCAGCGAAGCCTCCTATAATTCACCCCTCCACTTT. Protein product: CASSEASYNSPLHF.

The rearrangement uses TRBV7-9 and TRBJ2-5; D unclear. The germline V and J ends were trimmed by 1 base and 6 bases, with 6 bases remaining between them. The CDR3 length is 12 residues. The germline V gene encodes CDR1 SEHNR and CDR2 FQNEAQ (reference sequence). The CDR3 region is CASSLGRQTQYF. Here the CDR3 DNA reads TGTGCCAGCAGCTTAGGCAGGCAGACCCAGTACTTC. Drawing the rest from reference TRBV7-9 and TRBJ2-5, the complete variable domain is DTGVSQNPRHKITKRGQNVTFRCDPISEHNRLYWYRQTLGQGPEFLTYFQNEAQLEKSRLLSDRFSAERPKGSFSTLEIQRTEQGDSAMYLCASSLGRQTQYFGPGTRLLVL.

By share, this clonotype ranks as large. J is TRBJ2-3 and V is TRBV5-1; D is possibly TRBD2 (5 bases). Looked up from germline, CDR1 is SGHRS and CDR2 is YFSETQ. The germline V and J ends were trimmed by 5 bases and 2 bases, with 12 bases remaining between them. CDR3 length: 14 amino acids. CDR3 in amino acids: CASSSPDSTDTQYF. CDR3 nucleotides: TGCGCCAGCAGTTCTCCGGACTCCACAGATACGCAGTATTTT.

By proportion, this clonotype is large. The chain joins TRBV21-1 to TRBJ1-2. TRBV21-1 counts as a pseudogene. The CDR3 is 14 residues long. The CDR3 region has the DNA TGTGCCAGCAGCAAGCCGAGAGCTAACTATGGCTACACCTTC. It is translated as CASSKPRANYGYTF.

This clonotype is labeled medium-sized. The rearrangement uses TRBV20-1 and TRBJ2-1, with D unresolved. Germline V lookup: CDR1 DFQATT, CDR2 SNEGSKA (reference sequence). This CDR3 comprises 13 residues. Trimming cost V 6 bases and J 2 bases, with 11 bases left between them. CDR3 coding DNA: TGCAGTGCCCCGCTACATCCCTACAATGAGCAGTTCTTC. Encoded protein: CSAPLHPYNEQFF.

This clonotype is classed as medium-sized. The chain has TRBV7-8 and TRBJ2-2; D is uncertain. Trimming left V 3 bases short and J 6 bases short, with 11 bases between. The germline V gene has CDR1 SGHVS and CDR2 FQNEAQ. The CDR3 is 14 residues long. This CDR3 is CASSFILYAGELFF. CDR3 DNA: TGTGCCAGCAGCTTTATCCTTTACGCCGGGGAGCTGTTTTTT.

This clonotype was seen a handful of times. Here the CDR3 DNA reads TGCAGTGCTAGAGATATCGACCGTTACAATGAGCAGTTCTTC. The encoded protein is CSARDIDRYNEQFF. The chain carries TRBV20-1 and TRBJ2-1; D unresolved. Between the trimmed V and J ends, which lost 0 bases and 4 bases, there was a span of 10 bases. Per the germline V gene, CDR1 is DFQATT and CDR2 is SNEGSKA (reference sequence). The CDR3 spans 14 residues.

This clonotype was seen only a few times. This rearrangement joins TRBV27 to TRBJ2-6, with 10 bases identical to TRBD1. The CDR3 runs to 19 residues. From germline, CDR1 is MNHEY and CDR2 SMNVEV (reference sequence). With V trimmed by 6 bases and J by 0 bases, 11 bases remained unmatched. CDR3 in DNA: TGTGCCAGCAGCCTTACCCCGGGACAGGGGCTCTCTGGGGCCAACGTCCTGACTTTC. Its translation: CASSLTPGQGLSGANVLTF.